This TCR beta chain emerged from a study of T cell repertoires in cytomegalovirus infection. Findings of the study overall: In two of eight donors, the top clonotype was HLA-C-restricted CMV-specific.

A remark on this clonotype: Its antigen is not known.

Germline values: CDR1 LGHDT, CDR2 YNNKEL (reference sequence). The length of the CDR3 is 15 residues. Unmatched junction bases numbered 7, after V lost 4 bases and J lost 3 bases. TCRdb ran MiXCR on the reads and lists one entry per CDR3 protein. Among a few hundred thousand distinct CDR3 sequences listed, roughly 23% were seen once. The source of this sequence is a human donor in good health (CMV status not recorded). Some clones in this sample may be carry-over from other donors' samples. The V gene is TRBV3-1, the J gene TRBJ2-5, with 8 bases aligning to TRBD2. The sequencing input was CD8+ T cells from PBMCs. Here the CDR3 DNA reads TGTGCCAGCAGCCTACTGACTAGCGAGGAAGAGACCCAGTACTTC. Translating gives CASSLLTSEEETQYF.